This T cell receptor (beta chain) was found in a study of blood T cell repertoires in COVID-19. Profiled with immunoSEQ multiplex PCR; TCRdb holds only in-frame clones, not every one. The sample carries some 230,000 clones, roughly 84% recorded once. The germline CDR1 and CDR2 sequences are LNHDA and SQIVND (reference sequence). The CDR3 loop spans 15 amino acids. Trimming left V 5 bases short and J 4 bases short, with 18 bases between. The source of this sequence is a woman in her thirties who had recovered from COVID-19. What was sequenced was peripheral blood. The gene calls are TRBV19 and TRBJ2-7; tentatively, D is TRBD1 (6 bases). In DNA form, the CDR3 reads TGTGCCAGTAGTTTAGGACAGCTACTCCCTTACGAGCAGTACTTC. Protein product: CASSLGQLLPYEQYF. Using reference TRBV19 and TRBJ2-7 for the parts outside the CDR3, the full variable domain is DGGITQSPKYLFRKEGQNVTLSCEQNLNHDAMYWYRQDPGQGLRLIYYSQIVNDFQKGDIAEGYSVSREKKESFPLTVTSAQKNPTAFYLCASSLGQLLPYEQYFGPGTRLTVT.